The clone carrying this T cell receptor (beta chain) was counted between two and nine times. Its antigen is unknown. Time point of the sample: persistent/refractory GD, antithyroid drugs over 5 years with positive TRAb. Extracted PBMC RNA gave rise to the TCR library. The record originates from a study of regulatory T cells in long-lasting Graves disease. Whole-study context: Over 5 years of antithyroid drugs plus positive TSH receptor antibodies defined persistent Graves' disease. Study-level points and caveats: Compared with new cases, persistent Graves' patients showed reduced TCR diversity.

iRepertoire HTBI primers and Arm-PCR of CDR3 regions built TCR beta libraries. In the original processing: Detected in the samples were 62 TRBV and under 15 TRBJ segments. TCRdb passed the multiplex PCR reads through MiXCR, listing each CDR3 protein once. These V and J calls rely on TCRdb rather than the paper's analysis. The repertoire holds roughly 490,000 distinct CDR3 sequences, 20% to 25% seen once, with around 13% in the top ten. The material was peripheral blood mononuclear cells (PBMCs), obtained when the disease was refractory, from a patient treated with antithyroid drugs. The receptor's source is a female donor with Graves disease.

The CDR3 is CASSLGPLPYNSPLHF. The CDR3 coding sequence is TGTGCCAGCAGCTTAGGTCCGCTCCCGTATAATTCACCCCTCCACTTT. The chain has TRBV7-2 and TRBJ1-6; D remains unclear. Germline-derived CDR1 and CDR2 are SGHTA and FQGNSA. The V end lost 1 base, the J end lost 4 bases, and 11 bases lay between the germline ends. The CDR3 has 16 amino acids.